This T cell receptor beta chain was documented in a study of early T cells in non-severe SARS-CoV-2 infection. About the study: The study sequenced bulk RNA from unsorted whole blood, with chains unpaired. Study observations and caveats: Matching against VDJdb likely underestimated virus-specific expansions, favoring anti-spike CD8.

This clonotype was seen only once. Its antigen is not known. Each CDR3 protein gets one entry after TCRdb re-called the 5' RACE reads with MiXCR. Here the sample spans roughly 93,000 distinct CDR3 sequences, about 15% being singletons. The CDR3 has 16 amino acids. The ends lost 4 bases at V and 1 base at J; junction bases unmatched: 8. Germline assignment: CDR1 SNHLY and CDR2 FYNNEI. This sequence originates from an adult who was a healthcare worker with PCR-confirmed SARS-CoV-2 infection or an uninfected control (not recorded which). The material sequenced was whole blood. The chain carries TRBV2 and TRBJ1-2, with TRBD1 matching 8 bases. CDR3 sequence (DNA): TGTGCCAGCAGTGTCGTTGACAGGGGCGTTAACTATGGCTACACCTTC. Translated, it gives CASSVVDRGVNYGYTF.